The rows below give T cell receptor beta chains drawn from one sample of a study of OX40 agonist ivuxolimab in advanced cancers. Sequencing used immunoSEQ multiplex PCR; TCRdb keeps in-frame clones, though not all of them. The table has around 81,000 clones, approximately 87% seen once; the top ten hold approximately 0.98%. Material: CD4+ or CD8+ T cells sorted from blood, obtained in a trial of the OX40 agonist ivuxolimab. The receptors here all came from an adult with an advanced solid tumor such as melanoma, head and neck, liver or kidney cancer. Each CDR3 is given with its conserved first and last residue. The D gene is left open where the match is weak. Clone size appears in some rows only: once, few, many, or a class for an expanded clone.

NA TRBJ1-2 NA TRBV7-9 TGTGCCAGCAGCTCCCGGGACATTAATGGCTACACCTTC CASSSRDINGYTF
NA TRBJ1-2 NA TRBV5-1 TGCGCCAGCAGCCCCAATCCCGTGGGCTATGGCTACACCTTC CASSPNPVGYGYTF
NA TRBJ2-2 NA TRBV6-1 TGTGCCAGCAGTCTACTAGCTCCGAACACCGGGGAGCTGTTTTTT CASSLLAPNTGELFF
NA TRBJ2-2 TRBD2 TRBV6-6 TGTGCCACCCGGGAGGACGGGGACACCGGGGAGCTGTTTTTT CATREDGDTGELFF
NA TRBJ2-3 NA TRBV9 TGTGCCAGCAGCGTAGAGACTCCCGGTGGCACAGATACGCAGTATTTT CASSVETPGGTDTQYF
NA TRBJ1-4 TRBD1 TRBV6-6 TGTGCCAGCAGTCCGACCGGGACAGGGATTGAAGAAAAACTGTTTTTT CASSPTGTGIEEKLFF
NA TRBJ2-7 NA TRBV7-2 TGTGCCAGCAGCTCCATAGGCGGAGAATACGAGCAGTACTTC CASSSIGGEYEQYF
NA TRBJ1-1 NA TRBV27 TGTGCCAGCAGTTTAATAGGGGTCGCACGCACTGAAGCTTTCTTT CASSLIGVARTEAFF
NA TRBJ2-5 TRBD2 TRBV19 TGTGCCAGTAGTAGGACTAGGGGTGGGGGAGAGACCCAGTACTTC CASSRTRGGGETQYF
once TRBJ2-3 NA TRBV18 TGTGCCAGCTCACCACCGTGGGGGTCTTCCCCGGATACGCAGTATTTT CASSPPWGSSPDTQYF
NA TRBJ2-1 NA TRBV7-9 TGTGCCAGCAGCTTGGCAGGGGCCGTCTATGAGCAGTTCTTC CASSLAGAVYEQFF
NA TRBJ2-1 NA TRBV7-2 TGTGCCAGCAGTTTACCGAGCTCCTACAATGAGCAGTTCTTC CASSLPSSYNEQFF
NA TRBJ2-7 TRBD1 TRBV18 TGTGCCAGCTCACCAGAGACAGGGAATTACGAGCAGTACTTC CASSPETGNYEQYF
NA TRBJ1-5 NA TRBV28 TGTGCCAGCACCACCGATAACGGATTACAGCCCCAGCATTTT CASTTDNGLQPQHF
NA TRBJ2-3 TRBD2 TRBV7-2 TGTGCCAGCAGCTCCTTTAGCGGGTGGGGCACAGATACGCAGTATTTT CASSSFSGWGTDTQYF
few TRBJ1-5 NA TRBV19 TGTGCCAGTAGTATGCGGGTCGGAGGCAATCAGCCCCAGCATTTT CASSMRVGGNQPQHF
NA TRBJ2-1 TRBD2 TRBV2 TGTGCCAGCAGCCGCCCGGCGGGGGAATACAATGAGCAGTTCTTC CASSRPAGEYNEQFF
NA TRBJ2-7 NA TRBV28 TGTGCCAGTACGAGGGGACACCGCTACGAGCAGTACTTC CASTRGHRYEQYF
NA TRBJ1-1 TRBD1 TRBV4-2 TGTGCCAGCAGCCAAGGGGACAGGGAAGTGAACACTGAAGCTTTCTTT CASSQGDREVNTEAFF
NA TRBJ2-2 TRBD1 TRBV5-4 TGCGCCAGCAGCCAGGGGGCCGGGGGCATCTGGAAAGGGGAGCTGTTTTTT CASSQGAGGIWKGELFF
NA TRBJ1-2 TRBD1 TRBV2 TGTGCCAGCAGTGGGGACAGGGCGAAGGATGGCTACACCTTC CASSGDRAKDGYTF
once TRBJ2-6 NA TRBV7-2 TGTGCCAGCAGCCCGACGTTCGGGGCCAACGTCCTGACTTTC CASSPTFGANVLTF
NA TRBJ1-2 NA TRBV5-1 TGCGCCAGCAGAGCGGACCCTACCCTTTATGGCTACACCTTC CASRADPTLYGYTF
NA TRBJ2-7 NA TRBV7-9 TGTGCCAGCAGGGAATCAAATTCACCGGGACTCCTGTACTTC CASRESNSPGLLYF
few TRBJ1-1 TRBD1 TRBV29-1 TGCAGCGTTGCGGACAGGAGAAGTGAAGCTTTCTTT CSVADRRSEAFF
NA TRBJ2-2 TRBD1 TRBV7-7 TGTGCTAGCAGCGGATGGACAGGGGTCACCGGGGAGCTGTTTTTT CASSGWTGVTGELFF
NA TRBJ2-7 TRBD2 TRBV19 TGTGCCAGTAGTACGACTAGCGGGAGTGGATACGAGCAGTACTTC CASSTTSGSGYEQYF
NA TRBJ2-7 TRBD2 TRBV5-5 TGTGCCAGCAGCTCGGTTAGCGGGAGGGTCGAGCAGTACTTC CASSSVSGRVEQYF
once TRBJ2-5 TRBD2 TRBV5-1 TGCGCCAGCAGCTATTATGGACTAGCGGGAGTGATGGAGACCCAGTACTTC CASSYYGLAGVMETQYF
NA TRBJ2-7 TRBD2 TRBV5-1 TGCGCCAGCAGCTTGACTAGCGGGAGTGCGGCCTACGAGCAGTACTTC CASSLTSGSAAYEQYF
NA TRBJ1-2 NA TRBV5-4 TGTGCCAGCAGCCTCCCTGGGGTTTCCTCATTGGTGGAGAACTATGGCTACACCTTC CASSLPGVSSLVENYGYTF
NA TRBJ2-7 NA TRBV28 TGTGCCAGCACTCCGGGGGACCCAGCCTACGAGCAGTACTTC CASTPGDPAYEQYF
NA TRBJ2-1 TRBD2 TRBV7-2 TGTGCCAGCAGCTCGGGACTAGCGGGAGCCTATGAGCAGTTCTTC CASSSGLAGAYEQFF
NA TRBJ2-1 TRBD2 TRBV28 TGTGCCAGCAGTTTTGTGGAGCGGCGGACTAGCGGGAGGAGTGAGCAGTTCTTC CASSFVERRTSGRSEQFF
once TRBJ2-7 NA TRBV5-8 TGTGCCAGCAGCTTTAACCCCCCCTACGAGCAGTACTTC CASSFNPPYEQYF
NA TRBJ1-6 NA TRBV5-1 TGCGCCAGCAGCCCAGTGCAGGGCGCTTCCTGGTCACCCCTCCACTTT CASSPVQGASWSPLHF
NA TRBJ1-2 NA TRBV5-4 TGTGCCAGCAGCTTGACAGTCGCGGGCTATGGCTACACCTTC CASSLTVAGYGYTF
once TRBJ2-7 TRBD2 TRBV15 TGTGCCACACGTTCCAGCGGGAGATACGAGCAGTACTTC CATRSSGRYEQYF
few TRBJ2-7 NA TRBV9 TGTGCCAGCAGCGTAGGTTGGGATCGTGAGCAGTACTTC CASSVGWDREQYF
NA TRBJ2-7 NA TRBV14 TGTGCCAGCAGCCATTCCTACGAGCAGTACTTC CASSHSYEQYF
NA TRBJ2-7 NA TRBV6-5 TGTGCCAGCAGTTACTCCCCGGCGTTAGGCGAGCAGTACTTC CASSYSPALGEQYF
few TRBJ1-1 TRBD1 TRBV5-1 TGCGCCAGCAGCTTGGACAGGGGTTCTATCATGAACACTGAAGCTTTCTTT CASSLDRGSIMNTEAFF
NA TRBJ2-5 TRBD1 TRBV7-6 TGTGCCAGCAGCACCACAGGGGTAGGAGAGACCCAGTACTTC CASSTTGVGETQYF
NA TRBJ2-2 NA TRBV5-6 TGTGCCAGCAGCTTGAGGGGTGGGGACACCGGGGAGCTGTTTTTT CASSLRGGDTGELFF
NA TRBJ1-2 NA TRBV15 TGTGCCACCAGCAGAGTGGGGGACTATGGCTACACCTTC CATSRVGDYGYTF
NA TRBJ2-3 TRBD2 TRBV2 TGTGCCAGCAGAACACTAGCGGGACGAACAGATACGCAGTATTTT CASRTLAGRTDTQYF